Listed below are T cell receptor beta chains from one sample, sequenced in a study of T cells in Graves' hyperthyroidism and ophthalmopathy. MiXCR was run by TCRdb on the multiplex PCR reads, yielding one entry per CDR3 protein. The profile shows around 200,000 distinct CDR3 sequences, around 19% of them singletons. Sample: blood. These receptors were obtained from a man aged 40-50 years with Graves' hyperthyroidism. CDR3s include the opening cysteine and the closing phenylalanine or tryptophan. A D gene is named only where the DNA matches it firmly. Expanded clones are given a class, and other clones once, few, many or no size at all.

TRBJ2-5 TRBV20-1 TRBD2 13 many CSASGGAGETQYF TGCAGTGCTAGCGGGGGGGCAGGAGAGACCCAGTACTTC
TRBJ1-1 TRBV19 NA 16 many CASTNPGYTGNTEAFF TGTGCCAGTACCAACCCAGGATACACAGGTAACACTGAAGCTTTCTTT
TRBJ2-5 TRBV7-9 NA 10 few CASSFGTLYF TGTGCCAGCAGCTTCGGGACCTTGTACTTC
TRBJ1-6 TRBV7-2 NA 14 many CASSLEGYNSPLHF TGTGCCAGCAGCTTAGAGGGATATAATTCACCCCTCCACTTT
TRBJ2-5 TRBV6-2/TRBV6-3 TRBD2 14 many CASSYWTSGETQYF TGTGCCAGCAGTTATTGGACTAGCGGTGAGACCCAGTACTTC
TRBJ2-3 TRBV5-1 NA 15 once CASSQDLPPGDTQYF TGCGCCAGCAGCCAAGATCTCCCCCCCGGGGATACGCAGTATTTT
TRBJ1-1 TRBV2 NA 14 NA CASTPLTANTEAFF TGTGCCAGCACCCCTTTGACAGCGAACACTGAAGCTTTCTTT
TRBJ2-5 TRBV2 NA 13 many CASSVAAKETQYF TGTGCCAGCAGTGTCGCGGCCAAAGAGACCCAGTACTTC
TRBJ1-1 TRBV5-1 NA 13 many CASSLWVNTEAFF TGCGCCAGCAGCTTGTGGGTTAACACTGAAGCTTTCTTT
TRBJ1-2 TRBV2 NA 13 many CASSEAENYGYTF TGTGCCAGCAGTGAAGCGGAGAACTATGGCTACACCTTC